This T cell receptor (beta chain) stems from a study of CD8 T cells in Susac syndrome (dated by TCRdb to the late 2010s). Context from the whole study: Repertoire sequencing was used to test whether CD8+ T cell activation and differentiation in Susac syndrome was antigen driven.

Germline trimming amounts to 2 bases on V and 8 bases on J, with 7 as the count of junction bases outside the gene matches. According to the germline V gene (reference sequence), CDR1 reads WNHNN and CDR2 reads SYGVQD. The CDR3 has 15 amino acids, counting the end cysteine and phenylalanine. The only DNA kept is the CDR3, 45 bases in frame from the first base. Peripheral blood CD8+ and CD4+ T cells from healthy donors, Susac syndrome patients and multiple sclerosis patients were profiled using high-throughput TCR beta sequencing. Treatment-naive patients with stable or active relapsing-remitting disease fulfilling revised McDonald criteria were used as multiple sclerosis controls. Bulk CD8+ and CD4+ T cells were purified by magnetic negative isolation, while CD8+ TEMRA cells were enriched using FACS. Blood was collected in EDTA tubes and processed within 24 hours, with PBMCs isolated through density gradient centrifugation. PBMCs intended for TCR sequencing were frozen in liquid nitrogen and were later thawed in a 37 degrees C water bath. The sorted or isolated CD4+, CD8+ and CD8+ TEMRA cells reached a purity of at least 90%.

RNA was extracted using the RNeasy kit, and roughly 0.45 to 1 ug of the RNA was reverse transcribed with random hexamers. The immunoSEQ multiplex PCR assay, which covers 54 Vbeta and 13 Jbeta segments, was used to amplify TCR beta CDR3 regions. PCR amplification bias was corrected by using a synthetic template baseline for primer optimization and computational correction. On the study's bioinformatics: Reads were annotated to V, D and J genes per IMGT and analyzed with immunoSEQ Analyzer, keeping only productive sequences. Clonality was calculated as one minus the Shannon entropy normalized by log2 of the number of productive unique sequences. For each patient and control, public and private clones were evaluated among the 100 most prevalent clones. Susac-specific clones were defined as absent from healthy and MS cohorts, 1052 published viral clones and other ImmuneACCESS disease sequences. TCRdb itself trimmed the public reads at Q25 with fastp, ran MiXCR and retained productive beta chains. Merged by CDR3 protein, the rows form single entries marked with the most common genes and DNA. For this entry, the V and J calls and clone size follow TCRdb and not the study's own pipeline. The sample table records fewer than 350,000 distinct CDR3 sequences; 92% of these occur just once. Roughly 0.07% of the sample is held by the ten biggest clonotypes.

As regards this clonotype: It lacks a known antigen. Base qualities are not provided; no much larger clone lies one nucleotide away.

Broader findings and caveats from the paper: The number of individuals in the TCR sequencing and HLA analysis was recognized as being relatively small.

The source is a human donor with multiple sclerosis. Sequencing was performed on CD4+ T cells from PBMCs. The V gene is TRBV10-1 and the J gene is TRBJ2-1, with TRBD2 identical over 9 junction bases. The base sequence is TGCGCCAGCAGTGAGACGCTAGCGGGAACCCATGAGCAGTTCTTC. It codes for CASSETLAGTHEQFF.